What follows is one TCR beta chain and its context. Its antigen is as yet unknown. This CDR3 comprises 19 residues. Per the germline V gene, CDR1 is SGHDT and CDR2 is YYEEEE. The junction had 11 bases not matched to a gene; V was cut back by 1 base and J by 1 base. These data are taken from a study of CD8+ T cells in alopecia areata. Study-level background: The drug, oral tofacitinib, was given to treated patients at 5 to 10 mg twice daily. Study-wide findings and caveats: Against the mouse data, patients shared TCRs less clearly, possibly for HLA reasons. Treatment with tofacitinib significantly lowered scalp clonality and reduced expanded CD8+ clones among the top 100.

The treatment was: oral pan-JAK inhibitor, 5-10 mg twice daily. Separation by sorting yielded CD4+ and CD8+ T cells from PBMCs. Reverse transcribed after extraction, RNA yielded cDNA as the sequencing template. Only in-frame clones appear in the TCRdb table, and some are missing; sequencing was by immunoSEQ multiplex PCR. Of 150,000 to 200,000 clones in the sample, more than 55% were seen once. Sequencing used CD4+ T cells sorted from blood, obtained between weeks 47 and 50, from a patient treated with tofacitinib. The sequence derives from a human donor with alopecia areata. The chain carries TRBV5-6 and TRBJ2-4, with TRBD2 identical over 10 bases. The CDR3 sequence: CASSLMTSGLQGAKNIQYF. In DNA form, the CDR3 reads TGTGCCAGCAGCTTGATGACTAGCGGGTTACAGGGGGCCAAAAACATTCAGTACTTC. The variable domain in full, completed from reference TRBV5-6 and TRBJ2-4, reads DAGVTQSPTHLIKTRGQQVTLRCSPKSGHDTVSWYQQALGQGPQFIFQYYEEEERQRGNFPDRFSGHQFPNYSSELNVNALLLGDSALYLCASSLMTSGLQGAKNIQYFGAGTRLSVL.